These 25 T cell receptor beta chains share one sample of origin, sequenced in a study of beta chain features in type 1 diabetes. The investigators reverse transcribed all of the isolated RNA, so they sequenced expressed TCRB transcripts. Generated by immunoSEQ multiplex PCR, the TCRdb table keeps only in-frame clones and is missing some. Among 140,000 to 150,000 clones listed, approximately 52% were seen once. The sequenced sample was Tregs from blood. These receptors were taken from a man aged 18 to 30 in good health.

This clone was recorded a few times. The CDR3 region has the DNA TGTGCCAGCAGTACCCGGGACACCTATGGCTACACCTTC. It codes for CASSTRDTYGYTF. The gene calls are TRBV6-5 and TRBJ1-2, with D maybe TRBD1 (6 bases). The germline V and J ends were trimmed by 5 bases and 4 bases, with 11 bases remaining between them. Germline CDR1 is MNHEY and CDR2 is SVGAGI. The CDR3 contains 13 residues.

V gene TRBV6-1 combines with J gene TRBJ2-5; 7 nucleotides match TRBD2. The CDR3 sequence is 12 residues long. Trimming at V came to 9 bases and at J to 6 bases, leaving 7 bases not matched to a gene. Germline V gene lookup returns CDR1 MNHNS and CDR2 SASEGT. DNA for the CDR3: TGTGCCAGTCGGCGGGGGACTAAGACCCAGTACTTC. Amino acids: CASRRGTKTQYF.

V usage is TRBV28 and J usage is TRBJ2-1; D may be TRBD2 (5 bases). Germline-derived CDR1 and CDR2 are MDHEN and SYDVKM. This CDR3 is built from 12 residues. V was cut by 4 bases and J by 9 bases, with 10 bases left in between. In nucleotides, the CDR3 is TGTGCCAGCAGTTCCCCCGGAGGTGAGCAGTTCTTC. It specifies CASSSPGGEQFF.

This clone was seen more than once but under ten times. The chain is built from TRBV29-1 and TRBJ2-7, with 9 bases matching TRBD2. The CDR3 runs 14 residues. Germline lookup yields CDR1 SQVTM and CDR2 ANQGSEA. With 4 bases clipped from V and 0 bases from J, the junction kept 4 bases outside the gene matches. CDR3 region: CSVAPSGTSYEQYF. The CDR3 DNA is TGCAGCGTTGCTCCTAGCGGGACCTCCTACGAGCAGTACTTC.

The J gene is TRBJ2-1, the V gene TRBV9; 9 nucleotides line up with TRBD1. J gave up 13 bases and V 3 bases, and 11 bases lay outside the gene matches. This CDR3 region has 14 residues. Germline CDR1 reads SGDLS; CDR2 reads YYNGEE. The CDR3 nucleotides read TGTGCCAGCAGCGCCGGGGTGGGGACAGGGTTTCAGTTCTTC. Its protein product is CASSAGVGTGFQFF.

V and J are TRBV14 and TRBJ2-3, with 8 nucleotides matching TRBD2. Germline values: CDR1 SGHDN, CDR2 FVKESK. The trim removed 2 bases at V and 2 bases at J, leaving 6 bases unmatched. CDR3 length equals 16 residues. The CDR3: CASSQWRGAITDTQYF. CDR3 coding DNA: TGTGCCAGCAGCCAATGGCGGGGGGCAATCACAGATACGCAGTATTTT.

The V and J genes are TRBV5-1 and TRBJ2-3; 13 bases map to TRBD2. This CDR3 spans 16 amino acids. Trimming at V came to 2 bases and at J to 7 bases, leaving 7 bases not matched to a gene. Germline CDR1 SGHRS, CDR2 YFSETQ. The CDR3 nucleotides read TGCGCCAGCAGCTTAGGGACTAGCGGGATGGGGAATACGCAGTATTTT. Translated: CASSLGTSGMGNTQYF.

This clone has more than one count but fewer than ten. The V and J genes are TRBV6-5 and TRBJ2-3, with D hard to call. V shed 6 bases and J shed 2 bases, with 12 bases lying between them. The CDR3 runs 14 residues. Germline loops: CDR1 MNHEY, CDR2 SVGAGI. CDR3 region: CASRSISDTDTQYF. The CDR3 nucleotides read TGTGCCAGCAGATCTATAAGTGACACAGATACGCAGTATTTT.

This clone was seen a handful of times. The chain couples TRBV2 to TRBJ1-5, with D possibly TRBD1 on 6 matching bases. The CDR3 runs to 15 residues. V dropped 6 bases and J dropped 0 bases, with 12 bases sitting between them. Germline loops: CDR1 SNHLY, CDR2 FYNNEI. CDR3 amino acids: CASRKDRNSNQPQHF. The CDR3 DNA reads as TGTGCCAGCAGAAAGGACAGAAATAGCAATCAGCCCCAGCATTTT.

This clone appeared a few times. This sequence joins TRBV7-2 and TRBJ1-6; 11 positions match TRBD1. The CDR3 spans 16 residues. The V segment lost 2 bases and the J segment 10 bases; nucleotides outside the gene matches: 7. The germline gives CDR1 SGHTA, CDR2 FQGNSA. The CDR3 DNA follows: TGTGCCAGCAGCTTAAGGACAGGGGGCCTACGGTCACCCCTCCACTTT. Its translation: CASSLRTGGLRSPLHF.

This clone has only a few counts. The rearrangement uses TRBV11-2 and TRBJ2-5; the match to TRBD2 covers 8 bases. This CDR3 region has 13 residues. Germline V gene sequence: CDR1 SGHAT, CDR2 FQNNGV. Unmatched junction bases numbered 13, after V lost 10 bases and J lost 9 bases. The CDR3 loop is CATAPGLGIAQYF. CDR3 sequence (DNA): TGTGCCACCGCACCGGGACTAGGAATCGCCCAGTACTTC.

The V call is TRBV7-9, the J call TRBJ1-4, with D unresolved. V was shortened by 5 bases and J by 8 bases, with 12 bases between the two germline ends. Germline V gene lookup returns CDR1 SEHNR and CDR2 FQNEAQ (reference sequence). This CDR3 contains 13 residues. The CDR3, as DNA: TGTGCCAGCAGCCCTCTTAATTTAGAAAAACTGTTTTTT. As protein: CASSPLNLEKLFF.

The J gene is TRBJ2-1, the V gene TRBV9, with TRBD2 matching over 14 bases. V gave up 2 bases and J gave up 9 bases; unmatched junction bases: 1. The V gene's germline CDR1 is SGDLS and CDR2 YYNGEE. This CDR3 region has 14 residues. CDR3 residues: CASSVGTSGSEQFF. CDR3 DNA: TGTGCCAGCAGCGTCGGGACTAGCGGGAGTGAGCAGTTCTTC.

CDR3 DNA: TGTGCCAGCAGTCCGGGACAGGGCCCGGGAGGGCAGTACTTC. Residues: CASSPGQGPGGQYF. The chain has TRBV25-1 and TRBJ2-7, with 9 bases matching TRBD1. This CDR3 has 14 amino acids. CDR1 is MGHDK and CDR2 is SYGVNS in the germline V gene. V trimming: 5 bases; J trimming: 9 bases; junction bases outside the gene matches: 11.

This clone has just a few counts. The gene calls are TRBV7-9 and TRBJ2-7; 8 bases are a match to TRBD2. Germline-derived CDR1 and CDR2 are SEHNR and FQNEAQ (reference sequence). This CDR3 region has 14 residues. After removal of 1 base from V and 3 bases from J, the junction contained 2 bases not matched to a gene. The CDR3 nucleotides read TGTGCCAGCAGCTTAGTCCGGGGGGGCTACGAGCAGTACTTC. Amino acids: CASSLVRGGYEQYF.

The chain carries TRBV30 and TRBJ2-1; 9 positions match TRBD2. V was pared by 3 bases and J by 9 bases, with 12 bases of the junction left unmatched. The CDR3 length is 15 residues. The germline CDR1 and CDR2 sequences are GTSNPN and SVGIG (reference sequence). CDR3 in amino acids: CAWSLGLAGKSEQFF. In nucleotides, the CDR3 is TGTGCCTGGAGCCTGGGGCTAGCGGGAAAGAGTGAGCAGTTCTTC.

This chain joins TRBV30 and TRBJ2-3; 10 bases align to TRBD1. This CDR3 is 17 amino acids long. The germline V gene encodes CDR1 GTSNPN and CDR2 SVGIG (reference sequence). V lost 1 base to trimming and J lost 1 base; unmatched junction nucleotides: 8. CDR3 in amino acids: CAWSARTGGMGTDTQYF. CDR3 nucleotide sequence: TGTGCCTGGAGTGCCCGGACAGGGGGAATGGGCACAGATACGCAGTATTTT.

This chain joins TRBV5-1 and TRBJ2-7; D might be TRBD1 (6 bases). Germline-derived CDR1 and CDR2 are SGHRS and YFSETQ. V lost 4 bases and J 0 bases, leaving 11 bases between the germline ends. The CDR3 is 14 amino acids. The CDR3 loop is CASSQRDNSYEQYF. The CDR3 region has the DNA TGCGCCAGCAGCCAACGGGACAACTCCTACGAGCAGTACTTC.

This clone was seen more than once but under ten times. V usage is TRBV5-1 and J usage is TRBJ2-2; D may be TRBD2 (5 bases). The CDR3 sequence is 13 residues long. CDR1 SGHRS and CDR2 YFSETQ come from the germline V gene. V was trimmed by 4 bases and J by 6 bases, leaving 10 bases between them. This CDR3 reads CASSLRRAGELFF. CDR3 bases: TGCGCCAGCAGCCTGAGGCGGGCCGGGGAGCTGTTTTTT.

The rearrangement joins TRBV7-9 to TRBJ1-5, with D tentatively TRBD1 (5 bases). Germline-derived CDR1 and CDR2 are SEHNR and FQNEAQ (reference sequence). The germline V and J ends were trimmed by 5 bases and 7 bases, with 15 bases remaining between them. CDR3 length: 14 residues. The CDR3: CASSPQGLYQPQHF. DNA of the CDR3: TGTGCCAGCAGCCCCCAGGGTTTGTACCAGCCCCAGCATTTT.

A few counts support this clone. The J gene is TRBJ2-2, the V gene TRBV14, with D possibly TRBD1 on 5 matching bases. The CDR3 consists of 14 residues. The germline V gene encodes CDR1 SGHDN and CDR2 FVKESK. Trimming took off 4 bases at V and 7 bases at J, with 13 bases between the two ends. CDR3 protein: CASSRSTGFGELFF. CDR3 sequence (DNA): TGTGCCAGCAGCCGATCAACAGGATTCGGGGAGCTGTTTTTT.

As to this clone: An end of the junction differs from the germline gene, which may be a read error. The rearrangement uses TRBV5-4 and TRBJ1-2; D is unclear. The CDR3 covers 9 residues. Germline V gives CDR1 SGHNT, CDR2 YYREEE (reference sequence). CDR3 sequence reads: CASSLNSGF. The CDR3 DNA sequence: TGTGCCAGCAGCTTGAACAGCGGATTC.

The chain carries TRBV29-1 and TRBJ1-3; tentatively, D is TRBD1 (5 bases). CDR1 is SQVTM and CDR2 is ANQGSEA in the germline V gene. This CDR3 region has 14 residues. V lost 4 bases and J 4 bases, leaving 14 bases between the germline ends. The CDR3 is CSVGGGLVGNTIYF. For the CDR3, the DNA is TGCAGCGTTGGGGGGGGACTCGTAGGAAACACCATATATTTT.

The V and J genes are TRBV11-3 and TRBJ1-1, with D perhaps matching TRBD1 (6 bases). V gave up 5 bases and J gave up 1 base, with 14 bases separating them. Germline values: CDR1 SGHNT, CDR2 YENEEA. CDR3 length equals 15 residues. For the CDR3, the DNA is TGTGCCAGCAGCACCTCGGACAGCCCGAACACTGAAGCTTTCTTT. Translating gives CASSTSDSPNTEAFF.

This clone was observed a handful of times. This rearrangement joins TRBV10-3 to TRBJ1-2; no clear D gene. Germline values: CDR1 ENHRY, CDR2 SYGVKD. Trimming removed 3 bases at V and 8 bases at J, with 16 bases between. This CDR3 contains 14 residues. CDR3 amino acids: CAISDGRGLYGYTF. DNA of the CDR3: TGTGCCATCAGTGATGGACGGGGTTTATACGGCTACACCTTC.